The 22 T cell receptor beta chains presented below share a single source sample, sequenced in a study of vaccination and CD4 T cells after COVID-19. No antigen has been identified for these receptors. Treatment specified: approximately 10-day PBMC culture with coronavirus spike peptide pools or control peptides (ViraFEST assay). The study sequenced cultured CD4+ T cell DNA using the Oncomine TCR Beta short-read assay. TCRdb re-analysed the PCR reads in MiXCR, keeping a single row per CDR3 protein. The sample yields 17,000 or so distinct CDR3 sequences, 43% seen once. Specimen: CD4+ T cells from blood, cultured in vitro, collected before SARS-CoV-2 vaccination. Every receptor here comes from a human donor who had recovered from COVID-19.

In its sample, this clonotype was seen a few times. This chain joins TRBV7-2 and TRBJ2-2; TRBD2 agrees at 10 bases. The V segment lost 3 bases and the J segment 6 bases; nucleotides outside the gene matches: 7. The CDR3 consists of 16 residues. Germline V gene lookup returns CDR1 SGHTA and CDR2 FQGNSA. As DNA, the CDR3 is TGTGCCAGCAGCTTTACTAGCGGGGCCTCGGCCGGGGAGCTGTTTTTT. Protein product: CASSFTSGASAGELFF.

This clonotype turned up a few times. The chain is built from TRBV19 and TRBJ1-2, with D hard to call. The CDR3 contains 14 residues. V was pared by 4 bases and J by 2 bases, with 11 bases between. Germline assignment: CDR1 LNHDA and CDR2 SQIVND (reference sequence). CDR3 sequence reads: CASSTTSGNYGYTF. CDR3 bases: TGTGCCAGTAGTACAACGTCTGGCAACTATGGCTACACCTTC.

The chain joins TRBV21-1 to TRBJ1-5. TRBV21-1 is a pseudogene segment. The CDR3 covers 16 residues. CDR3 DNA: TGTGCTAGCAGCAAAGAAGCCCACGGGGATATTCAGCCCCAGCATTTT. Amino acid sequence: CASSKEAHGDIQPQHF.

This clonotype was detected a few times. V and J are TRBV6-1 and TRBJ1-1, with D maybe TRBD1 (5 bases). Germline V lookup: CDR1 MNHNS, CDR2 SASEGT. CDR3 length: 15 residues. V was trimmed by 9 bases and J by 1 base, leaving 18 bases between them. The CDR3 loop is CASSRSGGKNTEAFF. As DNA, the CDR3 is TGTGCCAGTTCGAGGAGCGGGGGTAAGAACACTGAAGCTTTCTTT.

The CDR3 loop is CASSAGDSQETQYF. The CDR3 DNA sequence: TGTGCCAGCAGCGCCGGGGATTCCCAAGAGACCCAGTACTTC. V gene TRBV5-4 combines with J gene TRBJ2-5; D might be TRBD2 (5 bases). Germline CDR1 and CDR2: SGHNT and YYREEE (reference sequence). V was trimmed by 4 bases and J by 1 base, leaving 11 bases between them. This CDR3 is built from 14 residues.

There are a few counts of this clonotype. The gene calls are TRBV6-1 and TRBJ2-2; 8 nucleotides align to TRBD2. CDR1 is MNHNS and CDR2 is SASEGT in the germline V gene. V was pared by 6 bases and J by 1 base, with 1 base of the junction left unmatched. This CDR3 spans 14 amino acids. CDR3 loop: CASRLAENTGELFF. The CDR3 nucleotides are TGTGCCAGCAGACTAGCGGAGAACACCGGGGAGCTGTTTTTT.

This clonotype was seen only a few times. This chain links TRBV6-1 with TRBJ2-7; 8 nucleotides align to TRBD1. Per the germline V gene, CDR1 is MNHNS and CDR2 is SASEGT. V trimming: 8 bases; J trimming: 4 bases; junction bases outside the gene matches: 7. The CDR3 runs to 13 residues. CDR3 amino acids: CASRGQGRYEQYF. Here the CDR3 DNA reads TGTGCCAGCCGAGGACAGGGAAGGTACGAGCAGTACTTC.

This clonotype came up a few times. The J gene is TRBJ2-7, the V gene TRBV5-6; 9 nucleotides agree with TRBD2. This CDR3 spans 13 amino acids. V was pared by 4 bases and J by 7 bases, with 6 bases of the junction left unmatched. Germline V lookup: CDR1 SGHDT, CDR2 YYEEEE. The CDR3 here is CASSPGLAREQYF. CDR3 DNA sequence: TGTGCCAGCAGCCCCGGACTAGCGCGTGAGCAGTACTTC.

This sequence joins TRBV10-3 and TRBJ1-5; 9 bases are a match to TRBD1. The germline CDR1 and CDR2 sequences are ENHRY and SYGVKD. Germline trimming cut 4 bases from V and 0 bases from J; bases unmatched to any gene: 1. The CDR3 sequence is 15 residues long. The CDR3, as DNA: TGTGCCATCAGTGGGACAGGGGATAGCAATCAGCCCCAGCATTTT. It is translated as CAISGTGDSNQPQHF.

The rearrangement joins TRBV2 to TRBJ2-7, with 8 bases lining up with TRBD2. V dropped 3 bases and J dropped 1; count of bases not matched to a gene: 8. The CDR3 contains 16 residues. In germline, CDR1 is SNHLY, CDR2 FYNNEI. The CDR3 region has the DNA TGTGCCAGCAGTGACCGGAGTAGCGGGGCTTCCTACGAGCAGTACTTC. Residues: CASSDRSSGASYEQYF. Full variable domain (remainder filled in from reference TRBV2 and TRBJ2-7): EPEVTQTPSHQVTQMGQEVILRCVPISNHLYFYWYRQILGQKVEFLVSFYNNEISEKSEIFDDQFSVERPDGSNFTLKIRSTKLEDSAMYFCASSDRSSGASYEQYFGPGTRLTVT.

The chain employs TRBV6-5 and TRBJ1-1; D is perhaps TRBD1 (5 bases). The ends were cut back, 3 bases at V and 3 bases at J, with 11 bases in the middle. CDR1 and CDR2 from the germline V gene are MNHEY and SVGAGI. CDR3 size: 14 residues. CDR3 loop: CASSYSGPDTEAFF. The CDR3 region has the DNA TGTGCCAGCAGTTATTCAGGGCCGGACACTGAAGCTTTCTTT.

The table lists this clonotype with a few counts. The J gene is TRBJ1-2, the V gene TRBV6-2 or TRBV6-3; D might be TRBD1 (6 bases). The CDR3 covers 14 residues. The germline V gene has CDR1 MNHEY and CDR2 SVGEGT. The V end lost 5 bases, the J end lost 8 bases, and 18 bases lay between the germline ends. The CDR3 reads CASSPRTATAGYTF. The CDR3 bases are TGTGCCAGCAGTCCGCGGACAGCCACGGCGGGCTACACCTTC.

There are a few counts of this clonotype. This chain connects TRBV10-3 to TRBJ1-2; D remains unclear. The V end was cut by 7 bases, the J end by 1 base, with 13 bases between. This CDR3 has 14 residues. The V gene's germline CDR1 is ENHRY and CDR2 SYGVKD. The CDR3 reads CAIKEPILNYGYTF. CDR3 in DNA: TGTGCCATCAAGGAGCCGATACTTAACTATGGCTACACCTTC.

The rearrangement joins TRBV7-8 to TRBJ1-6; D is ambiguous. The V end was cut by 2 bases, the J end by 7 bases, with 15 bases between. Germline assignment: CDR1 SGHVS and CDR2 FQNEAQ. The CDR3 spans 16 residues. The CDR3 DNA follows: TGTGCCAGCAGCTTATTGGAGACGCCCAAAAATTCACCCCTCCACTTT. It translates to CASSLLETPKNSPLHF. Filled out from reference TRBV7-8 and TRBJ1-6, the complete variable domain reads GAGVSQSPRYKVAKRGQDVALRCDPISGHVSLFWYQQALGQGPEFLTYFQNEAQLDKSGLPSDRFFAERPEGSVSTLKIQRTQQEDSAVYLCASSLLETPKNSPLHFGNGTRLTVT.

This clonotype was seen more than once but under ten times. This rearrangement joins TRBV6-1 to TRBJ2-3, with 9 positions matching TRBD2. CDR3 length: 14 amino acids. The J segment lost 3 bases and the V segment lost 7 bases, leaving 5 bases of the junction unmatched. Germline values: CDR1 MNHNS, CDR2 SASEGT. The CDR3 DNA follows: TGTGCCAGCAAAAGCGGGGGGAAGACAGATACGCAGTATTTT. It specifies CASKSGGKTDTQYF.

The chain employs TRBV28 and TRBJ2-2; D may be TRBD1 or TRBD2 (5 bases each). The CDR3 totals 13 residues. Germline V CDR1 and CDR2: MDHEN, SYDVKM. V lost 10 bases to trimming and J lost 4 bases, with 13 bases between them. The DNA for the CDR3 is TGTGCCACCCGGGGCAGACCCACCGGGGAGCTGTTTTTT. It specifies CATRGRPTGELFF.

The rearrangement uses TRBV20-1 and TRBJ2-3, with a weak D call TRBD2 (6 bases). CDR1 is DFQATT and CDR2 is SNEGSKA in the germline V gene (reference sequence). There are 13 residues in the CDR3. Trimming took off 7 bases at V and 2 bases at J, with 13 bases between the two ends. CDR3 DNA: TGCAGTGTTCCTCGCGGGGCCACAGATACGCAGTATTTT. It specifies CSVPRGATDTQYF.

This clonotype has just a few counts. This chain joins TRBV7-9 and TRBJ2-7; possible D gene TRBD1, 6 bases. Trimming took off 7 bases at V and 5 bases at J, with 12 bases between the two ends. CDR3 length equals 12 residues. Germline CDR1 SEHNR, CDR2 FQNEAQ (reference sequence). CDR3 DNA: TGTGCCAGCAACTTCAACAGGGACGAGCAGTACTTC. It encodes CASNFNRDEQYF. The variable domain in full, completed from reference TRBV7-9 and TRBJ2-7, reads DTGVSQNPRHKITKRGQNVTFRCDPISEHNRLYWYRQTLGQGPEFLTYFQNEAQLEKSRLLSDRFSAERPKGSFSTLEIQRTEQGDSAMYLCASNFNRDEQYFGPGTRLTVT.

The chain combines TRBV20-1 with TRBJ2-3; 11 bases align to TRBD2. Looked up from germline, CDR1 is DFQATT and CDR2 is SNEGSKA (reference sequence). The CDR3 contains 15 residues. V trimming: 3 bases; J trimming: 3 bases; junction bases outside the gene matches: 5. The CDR3 DNA reads as TGCAGTGCTAGCCAACCTAGCGGGGGGACAGATACGCAGTATTTT. This gives the protein CSASQPSGGTDTQYF.

The CDR3 loop reads CASSLLAGVSDTQYF. CDR3 bases: TGTGCCAGCAGTTTGCTAGCGGGAGTGTCAGATACGCAGTATTTT. The chain recombines TRBV27 with TRBJ2-3; 10 bases line up with TRBD2. The CDR3 covers 15 residues. V shed 3 bases, J shed 4 bases, and the junction held 4 bases outside the gene matches. CDR1 is MNHEY and CDR2 is SMNVEV in the germline V gene (reference sequence).

V and J are TRBV20-1 and TRBJ2-3; TRBD2 matches 7 bases. Germline CDR1 and CDR2: DFQATT and SNEGSKA (reference sequence). V gave up 0 bases and J gave up 5 bases; unmatched junction bases: 11. CDR3 length: 16 amino acids. CDR3 residues: CSARDLAGLVGDTQYF. The CDR3 region has the DNA TGCAGTGCTAGAGACTTAGCGGGCCTTGTAGGAGATACGCAGTATTTT.

The chain joins TRBV7-2 to TRBJ1-5; the D is unclear. The CDR3 is made up of 14 amino acids. With 5 bases removed from V and 5 bases from J, the gap between germline ends came to 13 bases. Germline loops: CDR1 SGHTA, CDR2 FQGNSA. CDR3 residues: CASSPRYGHQPQHF. The CDR3 nucleotides are TGTGCCAGCAGCCCGCGGTACGGGCATCAGCCCCAGCATTTT.